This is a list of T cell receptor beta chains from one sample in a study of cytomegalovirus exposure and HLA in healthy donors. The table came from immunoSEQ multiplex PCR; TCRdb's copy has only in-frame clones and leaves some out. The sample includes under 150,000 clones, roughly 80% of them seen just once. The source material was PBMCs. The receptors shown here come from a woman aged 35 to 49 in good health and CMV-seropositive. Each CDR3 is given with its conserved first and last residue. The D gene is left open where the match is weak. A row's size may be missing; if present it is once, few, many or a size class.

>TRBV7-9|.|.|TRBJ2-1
CASSSPVGGSHNEQFF
TGTGCCAGCAGCTCCCCCGTTGGGGGGAGCCACAATGAGCAGTTCTTC
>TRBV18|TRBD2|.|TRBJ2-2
CASSPPVAGVVGELFF
TGTGCCAGCTCACCACCGGTAGCGGGCGTGGTCGGGGAGCTGTTTTTT
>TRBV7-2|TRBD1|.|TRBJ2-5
CASSLGQGTQYF
TGTGCCAGCAGCTTGGGACAGGGGACCCAGTACTTC
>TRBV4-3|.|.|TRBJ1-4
CASSQGSGGSNEKLFF
TGCGCCAGCAGCCAAGGCTCGGGGGGCTCGAATGAAAAACTGTTTTTT
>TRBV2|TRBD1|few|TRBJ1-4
CASTLKTGNEKLFF
TGTGCCAGCACCTTAAAGACAGGGAATGAAAAACTGTTTTTT
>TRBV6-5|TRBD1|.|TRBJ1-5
CASSLGGRISEPQHF
TGTGCCAGCAGTCTAGGGGGCCGAATTTCGGAGCCCCAGCATTTT
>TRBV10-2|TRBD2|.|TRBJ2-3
CASTILAVTDTQYF
TGCGCCAGCACGATACTAGCGGTCACAGATACGCAGTATTTT
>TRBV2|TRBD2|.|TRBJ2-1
CASILSSGNEQFF
TGTGCCAGCATCCTGTCTAGCGGCAATGAGCAGTTCTTC
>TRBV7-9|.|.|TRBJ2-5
CASSLDQGWETQYF
TGTGCCAGCAGCTTAGATCAGGGTTGGGAGACCCAGTACTTC
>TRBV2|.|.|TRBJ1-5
CASVGAGAQPQHF
TGTGCCAGTGTGGGGGCAGGGGCTCAGCCCCAGCATTTT
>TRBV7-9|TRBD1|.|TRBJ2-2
CASRPPGQGVGELFF
TGTGCCAGCAGGCCTCCGGGACAGGGGGTTGGGGAGCTGTTTTTT
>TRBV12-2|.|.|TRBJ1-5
CASQGRSNQPQHF
TGTGCAAGTCAGGGGCGGAGCAATCAGCCCCAGCATTTT
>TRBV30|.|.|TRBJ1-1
CAWRPEGGTEAFF
TGTGCCTGGAGGCCCGAAGGGGGCACTGAAGCTTTCTTT
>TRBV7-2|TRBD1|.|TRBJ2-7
CASSLRQGSYEQYF
TGTGCCAGCAGCTTAAGACAGGGTAGCTACGAGCAGTACTTC
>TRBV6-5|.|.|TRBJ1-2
CASSYVGGGILGYTF
TGTGCCAGCAGTTACGTAGGGGGGGGGATCCTTGGCTACACCTTC
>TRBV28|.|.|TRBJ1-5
CASSLGQGGQPQHF
TGTGCCAGCAGTTTAGGCCAGGGTGGACAGCCCCAGCATTTT
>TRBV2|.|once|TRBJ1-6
CASSGRPTNSPLHF
TGTGCCAGCAGTGGTCGTCCGACAAATTCACCCCTCCACTTT
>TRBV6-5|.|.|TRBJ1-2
CASSYEGRGYTF
TGTGCCAGCAGTTACGAGGGCAGGGGCTACACCTTC
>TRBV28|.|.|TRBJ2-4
CASEGGGASEKNIQYF
TGTGCCAGCGAGGGTGGAGGGGCGAGCGAAAAAAACATTCAGTACTTC
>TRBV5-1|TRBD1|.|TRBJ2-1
CASRRDSTYNEQFF
TGCGCCAGCAGACGGGACAGTACCTACAATGAGCAGTTCTTC
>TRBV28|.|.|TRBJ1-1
CASSLSKGGQGPRAFF
TGTGCCAGCAGTTTATCTAAGGGGGGGCAGGGGCCGCGGGCTTTCTTT
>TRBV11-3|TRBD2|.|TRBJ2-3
CASSFEGGPMNTQYF
TGTGCCAGCAGCTTTGAGGGAGGGCCGATGAATACGCAGTATTTT
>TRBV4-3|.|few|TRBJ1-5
CASSQDRGIQPQHF
TGCGCCAGCAGCCAAGATCGGGGGATTCAGCCCCAGCATTTT
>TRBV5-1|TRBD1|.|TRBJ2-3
CASSLPGQGDTQYF
TGCGCCAGCAGCTTACCGGGACAGGGGGATACGCAGTATTTT